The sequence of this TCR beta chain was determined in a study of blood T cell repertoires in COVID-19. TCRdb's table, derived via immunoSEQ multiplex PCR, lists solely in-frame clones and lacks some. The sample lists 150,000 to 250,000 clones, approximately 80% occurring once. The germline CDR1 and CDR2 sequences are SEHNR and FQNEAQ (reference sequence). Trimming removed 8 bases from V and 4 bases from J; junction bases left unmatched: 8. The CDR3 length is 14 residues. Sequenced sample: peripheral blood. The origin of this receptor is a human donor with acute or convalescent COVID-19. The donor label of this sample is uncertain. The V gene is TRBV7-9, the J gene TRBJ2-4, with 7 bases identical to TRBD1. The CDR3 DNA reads TGTGCCAGCGCCCCTACGGGACAGAAAAACATTCAGTACTTC. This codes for CASAPTGQKNIQYF.